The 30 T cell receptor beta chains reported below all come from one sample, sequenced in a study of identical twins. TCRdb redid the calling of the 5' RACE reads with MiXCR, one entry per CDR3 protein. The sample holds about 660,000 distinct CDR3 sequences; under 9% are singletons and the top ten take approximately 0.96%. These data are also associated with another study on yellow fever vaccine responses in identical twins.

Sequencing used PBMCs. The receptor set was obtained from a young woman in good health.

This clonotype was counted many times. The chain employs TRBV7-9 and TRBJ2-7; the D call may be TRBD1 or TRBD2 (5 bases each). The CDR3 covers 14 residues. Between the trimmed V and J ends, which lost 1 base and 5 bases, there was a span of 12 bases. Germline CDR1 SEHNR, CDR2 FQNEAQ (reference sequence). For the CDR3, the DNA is TGTGCCAGCAGCTTAGAGGGACCTCAGGACGAGCAGTACTTC. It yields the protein CASSLEGPQDEQYF. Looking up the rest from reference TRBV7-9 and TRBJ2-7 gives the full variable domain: DTGVSQNPRHKITKRGQNVTFRCDPISEHNRLYWYRQTLGQGPEFLTYFQNEAQLEKSRLLSDRFSAERPKGSFSTLEIQRTEQGDSAMYLCASSLEGPQDEQYFGPGTRLTVT.

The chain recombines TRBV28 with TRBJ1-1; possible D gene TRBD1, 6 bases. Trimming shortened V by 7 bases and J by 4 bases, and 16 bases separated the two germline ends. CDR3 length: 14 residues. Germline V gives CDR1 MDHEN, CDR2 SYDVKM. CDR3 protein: CASTSPQGFTEAFF. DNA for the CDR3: TGTGCCAGCACCTCACCGCAGGGGTTCACTGAAGCTTTCTTT. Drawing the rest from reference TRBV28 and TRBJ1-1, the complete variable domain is DVKVTQSSRYLVKRTGEKVFLECVQDMDHENMFWYRQDPGLGLRLIYFSYDVKMKEKGDIPEGYSVSREKKERFSLILESASTNQTSMYLCASTSPQGFTEAFFGQGTRLTVV.

The CDR3 here is CASSQIVGEQFF. CDR3 coding DNA: TGTGCCAGCAGCCAAATAGTAGGTGAGCAGTTCTTC. The rearrangement links TRBV14 to TRBJ2-1; D unclear. Germline V CDR1 and CDR2: SGHDN, FVKESK. The V and J ends lost 2 bases and 9 bases respectively, with 8 bases between them. The CDR3 covers 12 residues.

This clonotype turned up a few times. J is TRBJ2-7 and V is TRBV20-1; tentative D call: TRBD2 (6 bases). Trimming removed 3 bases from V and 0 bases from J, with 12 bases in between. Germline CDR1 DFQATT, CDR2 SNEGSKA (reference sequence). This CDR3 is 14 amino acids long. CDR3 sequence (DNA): TGCAGTGCTAGTCCGGGACTTACCTCCTACGAGCAGTACTTC. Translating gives CSASPGLTSYEQYF.

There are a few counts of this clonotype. The CDR3 is CASTSGQSSYEQYF. The DNA for the CDR3 is TGTGCCAGCACCTCCGGACAATCCTCGTACGAGCAGTACTTC. This chain links TRBV12-3 or TRBV12-4 with TRBJ2-7; weak D call: TRBD1 (5 bases). The CDR3 is 14 amino acids. Trimming stripped 7 bases from V and 4 bases from J, with 17 bases between.

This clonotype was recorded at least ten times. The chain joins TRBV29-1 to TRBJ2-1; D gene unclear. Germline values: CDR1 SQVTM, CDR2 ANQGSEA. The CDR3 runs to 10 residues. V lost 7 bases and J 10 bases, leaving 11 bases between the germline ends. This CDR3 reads CSALRSEQFF. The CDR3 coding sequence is TGCAGCGCCCTTAGGTCGGAGCAGTTCTTC.

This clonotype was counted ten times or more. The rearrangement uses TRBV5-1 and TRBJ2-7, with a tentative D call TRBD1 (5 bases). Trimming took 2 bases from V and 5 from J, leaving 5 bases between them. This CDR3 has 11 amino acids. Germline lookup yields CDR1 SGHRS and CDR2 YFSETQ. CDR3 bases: TGCGCCAGCAGCTTCAGGGACGAGCAGTACTTC. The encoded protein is CASSFRDEQYF.

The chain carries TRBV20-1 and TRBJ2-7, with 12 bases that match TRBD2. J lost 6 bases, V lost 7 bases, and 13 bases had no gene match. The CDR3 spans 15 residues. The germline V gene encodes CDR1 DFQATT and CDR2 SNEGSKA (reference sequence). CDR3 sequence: CSVSSWTSGTVEQYF. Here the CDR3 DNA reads TGCAGTGTTAGTTCTTGGACTAGCGGGACGGTCGAGCAGTACTTC.

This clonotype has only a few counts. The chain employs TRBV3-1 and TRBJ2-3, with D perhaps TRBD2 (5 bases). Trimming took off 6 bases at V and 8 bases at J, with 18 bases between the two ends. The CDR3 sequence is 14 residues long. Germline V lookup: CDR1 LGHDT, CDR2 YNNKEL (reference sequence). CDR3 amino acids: CASSPLLSAGTQYF. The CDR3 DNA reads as TGTGCCAGCAGTCCCCTCTTATCCGCGGGTACGCAGTATTTT.

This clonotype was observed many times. The CDR3 region has the DNA TGCGCCAGCAGCCAAGTTGAGCGCGGCCGTTCCAATGAGCAGTTCTTC. It is translated as CASSQVERGRSNEQFF. The chain carries TRBV4-1 and TRBJ2-1, with no clear D. Per the germline V gene, CDR1 is MGHRA and CDR2 is YSYEKL. This CDR3 comprises 16 residues. V was trimmed by 1 base and J by 6 bases, leaving 16 bases between them.

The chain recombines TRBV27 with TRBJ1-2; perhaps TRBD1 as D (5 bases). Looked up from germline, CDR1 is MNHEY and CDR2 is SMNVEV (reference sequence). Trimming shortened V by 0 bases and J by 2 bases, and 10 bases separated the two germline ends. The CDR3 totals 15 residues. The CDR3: CASSLSQGYNYGYTF. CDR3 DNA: TGTGCCAGCAGTTTATCGCAGGGATACAACTATGGCTACACCTTC.

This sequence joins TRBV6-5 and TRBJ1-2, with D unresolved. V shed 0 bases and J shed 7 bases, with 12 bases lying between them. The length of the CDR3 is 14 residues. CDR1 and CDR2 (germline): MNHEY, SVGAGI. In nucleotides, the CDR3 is TGTGCCAGCAGTTACTCGCTAAAGGCGGGTGGCTACACCTTC. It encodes CASSYSLKAGGYTF.

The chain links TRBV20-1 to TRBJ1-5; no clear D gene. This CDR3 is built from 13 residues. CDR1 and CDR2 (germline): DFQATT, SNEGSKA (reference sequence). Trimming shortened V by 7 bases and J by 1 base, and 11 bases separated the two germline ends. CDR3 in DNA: TGCAGTGTTCTTCTGCAGAGCAATCAGCCCCAGCATTTT. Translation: CSVLLQSNQPQHF.

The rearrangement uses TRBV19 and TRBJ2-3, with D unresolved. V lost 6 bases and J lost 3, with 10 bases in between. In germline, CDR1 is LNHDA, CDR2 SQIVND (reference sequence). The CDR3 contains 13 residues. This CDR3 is CASSKKWTDTQYF. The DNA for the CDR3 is TGTGCCAGTAGCAAAAAGTGGACAGATACGCAGTATTTT.

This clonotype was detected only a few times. The CDR3 coding sequence is TGCAGTGCTATACGACAGGGATTTAGCACAGATACGCAGTATTTT. It yields the protein CSAIRQGFSTDTQYF. The chain couples TRBV20-1 to TRBJ2-3, with TRBD1 matching over 7 bases. In germline, CDR1 is DFQATT, CDR2 SNEGSKA (reference sequence). The CDR3 extends over 15 amino acids. V gave up 4 bases and J gave up 0 bases; unmatched junction bases: 7.

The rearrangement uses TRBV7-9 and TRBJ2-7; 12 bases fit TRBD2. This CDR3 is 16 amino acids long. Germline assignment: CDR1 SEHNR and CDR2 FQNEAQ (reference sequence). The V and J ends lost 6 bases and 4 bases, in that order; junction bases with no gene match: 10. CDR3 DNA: TGTGCCAGCAGACCTCCCGGACTAGCGGGGACGTACGAGCAGTACTTC. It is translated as CASRPPGLAGTYEQYF.

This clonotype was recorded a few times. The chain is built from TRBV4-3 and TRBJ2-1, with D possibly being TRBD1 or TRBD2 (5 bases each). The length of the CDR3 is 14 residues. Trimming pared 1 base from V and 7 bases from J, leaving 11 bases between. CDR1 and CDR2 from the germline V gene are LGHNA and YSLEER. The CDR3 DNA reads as TGCGCCAGCAGCCAAGTTGGGACGATAAATGAGCAGTTCTTC. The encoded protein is CASSQVGTINEQFF.

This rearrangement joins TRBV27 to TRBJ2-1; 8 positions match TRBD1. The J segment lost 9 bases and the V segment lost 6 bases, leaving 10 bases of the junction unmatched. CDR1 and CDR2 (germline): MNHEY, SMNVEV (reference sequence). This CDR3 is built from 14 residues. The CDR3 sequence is CASSPGQGTPEQFF. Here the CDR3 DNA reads TGTGCCAGCAGCCCAGGACAGGGCACCCCTGAGCAGTTCTTC.

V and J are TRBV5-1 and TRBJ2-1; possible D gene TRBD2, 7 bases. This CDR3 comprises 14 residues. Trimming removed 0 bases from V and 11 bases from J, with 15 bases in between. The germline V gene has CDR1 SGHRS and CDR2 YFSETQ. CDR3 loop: CASSLDGGPEKQFF. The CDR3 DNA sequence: TGCGCCAGCAGCTTGGACGGGGGGCCCGAGAAGCAGTTCTTC.

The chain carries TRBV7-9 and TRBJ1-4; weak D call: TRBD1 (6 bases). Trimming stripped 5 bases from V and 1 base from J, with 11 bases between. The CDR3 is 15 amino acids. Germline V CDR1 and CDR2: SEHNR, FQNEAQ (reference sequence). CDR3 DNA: TGTGCCAGCAGCCCGTCGACAGGAACTAATGAAAAACTGTTTTTT. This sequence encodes CASSPSTGTNEKLFF.

CDR3 nucleotides: TGCGCCAGCAGCTTGGGGTGGACAGGGTTTAATGAAAAACTGTTTTTT. Translated, it gives CASSLGWTGFNEKLFF. The chain recombines TRBV5-1 with TRBJ1-4; TRBD1 matches 8 bases. V was clipped by 0 bases and J by 4 bases; unmatched bases: 5. The germline gives CDR1 SGHRS, CDR2 YFSETQ. The CDR3 spans 16 residues.

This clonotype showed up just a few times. The CDR3 DNA is TGTGCCACCAGCAGCGACATACAACCATCCTACGAGCAGTACTTC. Protein sequence: CATSSDIQPSYEQYF. V and J are TRBV15 and TRBJ2-7; no reliable D call. The CDR3 runs to 15 residues. V was cut by 3 bases and J by 1 base, with 13 bases left in between. The germline gives CDR1 LNHNV, CDR2 YYDKDF (reference sequence).

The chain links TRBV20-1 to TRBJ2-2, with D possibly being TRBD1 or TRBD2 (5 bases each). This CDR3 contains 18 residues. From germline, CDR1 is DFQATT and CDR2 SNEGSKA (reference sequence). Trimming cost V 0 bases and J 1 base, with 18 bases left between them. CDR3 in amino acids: CSARDNSLGTRNTGELFF. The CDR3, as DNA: TGCAGTGCTAGAGATAATTCCCTCGGGACGCGGAACACCGGGGAGCTGTTTTTT.

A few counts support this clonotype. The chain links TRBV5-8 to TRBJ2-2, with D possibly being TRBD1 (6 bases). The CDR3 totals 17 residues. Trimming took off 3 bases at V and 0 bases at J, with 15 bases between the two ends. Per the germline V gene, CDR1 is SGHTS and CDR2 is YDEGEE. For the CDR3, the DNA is TGTGCCAGCAGCTCGCTGACAGGCTACACGAACACCGGGGAGCTGTTTTTT. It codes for CASSSLTGYTNTGELFF.

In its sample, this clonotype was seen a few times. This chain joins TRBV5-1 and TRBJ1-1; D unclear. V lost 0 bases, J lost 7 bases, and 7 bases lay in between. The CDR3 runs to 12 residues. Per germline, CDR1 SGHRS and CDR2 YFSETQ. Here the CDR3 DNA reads TGCGCCAGCAGCTTGGAGGGTTATGAAGCTTTCTTT. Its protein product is CASSLEGYEAFF.

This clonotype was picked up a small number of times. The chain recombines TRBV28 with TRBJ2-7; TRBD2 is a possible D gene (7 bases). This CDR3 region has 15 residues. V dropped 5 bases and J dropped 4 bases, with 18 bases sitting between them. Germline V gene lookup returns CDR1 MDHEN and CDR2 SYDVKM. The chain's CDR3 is CASSGRGGRGYEQYF. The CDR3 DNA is TGTGCCAGCAGTGGGAGAGGGGGGAGGGGTTACGAGCAGTACTTC. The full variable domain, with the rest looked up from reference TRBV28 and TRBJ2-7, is DVKVTQSSRYLVKRTGEKVFLECVQDMDHENMFWYRQDPGLGLRLIYFSYDVKMKEKGDIPEGYSVSREKKERFSLILESASTNQTSMYLCASSGRGGRGYEQYFGPGTRLTVT.

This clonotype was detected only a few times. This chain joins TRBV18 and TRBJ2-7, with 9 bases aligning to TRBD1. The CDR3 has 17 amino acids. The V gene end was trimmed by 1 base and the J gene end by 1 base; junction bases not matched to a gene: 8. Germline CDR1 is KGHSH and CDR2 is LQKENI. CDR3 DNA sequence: TGTGCCAGCTCACCACAGGGACAGGGTATTAGTTCCTACGAGCAGTACTTC. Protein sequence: CASSPQGQGISSYEQYF.

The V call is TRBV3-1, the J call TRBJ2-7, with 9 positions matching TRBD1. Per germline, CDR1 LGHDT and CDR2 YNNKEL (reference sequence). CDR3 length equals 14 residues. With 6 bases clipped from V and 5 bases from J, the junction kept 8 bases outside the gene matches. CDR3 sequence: CASSRGTGRNEQYF. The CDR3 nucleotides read TGTGCCAGCAGTCGAGGGACAGGGAGGAACGAGCAGTACTTC.

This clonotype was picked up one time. The CDR3 region is CASSPHLRLAGGQNTQYF. The CDR3 DNA reads as TGTGCCAGCAGTCCGCACCTCAGACTAGCGGGGGGGCAAAATACGCAGTATTTT. The V gene is TRBV27, the J gene TRBJ2-3, with 14 bases that match TRBD2. The CDR3 has 18 residues. After removal of 5 bases from V and 7 bases from J, the junction contained 14 bases not matched to a gene. Per germline, CDR1 MNHEY and CDR2 SMNVEV (reference sequence).

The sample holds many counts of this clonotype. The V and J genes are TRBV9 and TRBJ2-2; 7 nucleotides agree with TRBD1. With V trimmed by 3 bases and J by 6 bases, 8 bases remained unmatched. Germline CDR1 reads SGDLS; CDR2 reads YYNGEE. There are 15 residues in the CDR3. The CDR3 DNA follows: TGTGCCAGCAGCGACACAGGGGTGGTAGCCGGGGAGCTGTTTTTT. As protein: CASSDTGVVAGELFF.